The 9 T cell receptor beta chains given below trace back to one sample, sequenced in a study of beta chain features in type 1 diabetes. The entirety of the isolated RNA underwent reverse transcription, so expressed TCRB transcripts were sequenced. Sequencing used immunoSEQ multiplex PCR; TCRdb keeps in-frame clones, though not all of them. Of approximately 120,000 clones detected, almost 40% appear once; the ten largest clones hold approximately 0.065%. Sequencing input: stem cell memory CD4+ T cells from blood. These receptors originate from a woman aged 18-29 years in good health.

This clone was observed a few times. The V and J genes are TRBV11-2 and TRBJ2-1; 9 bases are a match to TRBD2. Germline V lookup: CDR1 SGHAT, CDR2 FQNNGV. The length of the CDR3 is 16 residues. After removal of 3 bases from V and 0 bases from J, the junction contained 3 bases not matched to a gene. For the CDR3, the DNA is TGTGCCAGCAGCTTTCTTAGCGGGAGCTCCTACAATGAGCAGTTCTTC. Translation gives CASSFLSGSSYNEQFF.

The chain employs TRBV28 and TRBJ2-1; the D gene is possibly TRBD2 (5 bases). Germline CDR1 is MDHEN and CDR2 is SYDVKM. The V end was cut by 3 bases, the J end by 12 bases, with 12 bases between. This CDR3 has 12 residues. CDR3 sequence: CASSFLQDSQFF. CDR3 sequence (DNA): TGTGCCAGCAGTTTCCTTCAGGACTCGCAGTTCTTC. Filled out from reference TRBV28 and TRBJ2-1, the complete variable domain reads DVKVTQSSRYLVKRTGEKVFLECVQDMDHENMFWYRQDPGLGLRLIYFSYDVKMKEKGDIPEGYSVSREKKERFSLILESASTNQTSMYLCASSFLQDSQFFGPGTRLTVL.

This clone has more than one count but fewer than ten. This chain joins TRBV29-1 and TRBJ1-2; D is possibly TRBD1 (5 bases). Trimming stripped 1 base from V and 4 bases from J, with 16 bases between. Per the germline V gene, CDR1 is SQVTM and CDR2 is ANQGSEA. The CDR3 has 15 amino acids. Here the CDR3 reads CSVEGYYRGIYGYTF. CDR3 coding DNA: TGCAGCGTTGAAGGGTACTACCGGGGGATCTATGGCTACACCTTC.

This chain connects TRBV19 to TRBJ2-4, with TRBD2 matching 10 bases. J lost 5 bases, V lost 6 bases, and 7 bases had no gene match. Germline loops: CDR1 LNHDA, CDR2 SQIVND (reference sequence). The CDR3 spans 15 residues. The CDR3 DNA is TGTGCCAGTAGAGAGCGGGAGGGTCTTCAAAACATTCAGTACTTC. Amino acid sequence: CASREREGLQNIQYF.

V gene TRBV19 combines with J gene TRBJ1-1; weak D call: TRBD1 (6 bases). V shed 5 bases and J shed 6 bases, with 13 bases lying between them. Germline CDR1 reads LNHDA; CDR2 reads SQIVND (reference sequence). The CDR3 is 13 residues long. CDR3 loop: CASSPQGLAEAFF. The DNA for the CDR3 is TGTGCCAGTAGTCCACAGGGTCTCGCTGAAGCTTTCTTT.

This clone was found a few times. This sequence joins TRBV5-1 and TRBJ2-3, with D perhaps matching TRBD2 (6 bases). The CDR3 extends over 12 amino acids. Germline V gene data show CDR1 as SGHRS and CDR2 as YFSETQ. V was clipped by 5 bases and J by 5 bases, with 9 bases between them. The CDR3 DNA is TGCGCCAGCAGACAGGAGGGAGATACGCAGTATTTT. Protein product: CASRQEGDTQYF.

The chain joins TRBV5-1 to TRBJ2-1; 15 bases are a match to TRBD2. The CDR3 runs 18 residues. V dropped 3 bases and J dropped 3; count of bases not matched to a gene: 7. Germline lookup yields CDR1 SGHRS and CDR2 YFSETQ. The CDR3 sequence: CASSWTSGRAFYYNEQFF. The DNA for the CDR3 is TGCGCCAGCAGCTGGACTAGCGGGAGGGCCTTCTACTACAATGAGCAGTTCTTC.

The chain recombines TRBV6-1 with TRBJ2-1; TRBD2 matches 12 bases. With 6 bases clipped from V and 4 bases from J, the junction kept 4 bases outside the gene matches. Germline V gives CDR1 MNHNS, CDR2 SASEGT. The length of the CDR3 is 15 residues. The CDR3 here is CASRRLAGDYNEQFF. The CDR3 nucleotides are TGTGCCAGCAGACGACTAGCGGGGGATTACAATGAGCAGTTCTTC.

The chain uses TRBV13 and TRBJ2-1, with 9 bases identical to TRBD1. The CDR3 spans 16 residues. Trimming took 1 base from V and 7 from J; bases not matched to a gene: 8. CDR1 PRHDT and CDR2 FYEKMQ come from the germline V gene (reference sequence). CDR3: CASSLVAGQGWNEQFF. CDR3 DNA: TGTGCCAGCAGCTTAGTGGCGGGACAGGGTTGGAATGAGCAGTTCTTC.